Given below is one T cell receptor beta chain in context. The V end was cut by 4 bases, the J end by 8 bases, with 8 bases between. The CDR3 length is 11 residues. Germline assignment: CDR1 SGHVS and CDR2 FQNEAQ. This specimen belongs to a study of cytomegalovirus exposure and HLA in healthy donors. Profiled with immunoSEQ multiplex PCR; TCRdb holds only in-frame clones, not every one. The sample lists about 120,000 clones; around 88% were seen once. This TCR was sampled from a man younger than 30 in good health and CMV-seronegative. The specimen was PBMCs. The chain is built from TRBV7-8 and TRBJ1-1, with unresolved D. CDR3 protein: CASSSTGEAFF. CDR3 DNA sequence: TGTGCCAGCAGCTCGACTGGGGAAGCTTTCTTT.